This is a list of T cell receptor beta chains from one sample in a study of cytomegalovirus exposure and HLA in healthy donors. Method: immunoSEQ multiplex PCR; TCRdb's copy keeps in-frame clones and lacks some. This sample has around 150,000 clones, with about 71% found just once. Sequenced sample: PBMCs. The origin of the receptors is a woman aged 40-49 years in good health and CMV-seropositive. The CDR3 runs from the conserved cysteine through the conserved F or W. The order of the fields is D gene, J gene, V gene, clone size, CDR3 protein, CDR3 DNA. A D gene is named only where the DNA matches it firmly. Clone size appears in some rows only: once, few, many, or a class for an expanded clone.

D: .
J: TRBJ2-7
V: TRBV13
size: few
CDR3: CASSLGRQAEQYF
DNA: TGTGCCAGCAGCTTAGGGAGACAAGCCGAGCAGTACTTC

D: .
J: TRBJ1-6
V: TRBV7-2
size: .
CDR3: CASSLRSREGSPLHF
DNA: TGTGCCAGCAGCTTAAGGAGCAGGGAAGGTTCACCCCTCCACTTT

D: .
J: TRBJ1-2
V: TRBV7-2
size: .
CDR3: CASSQYLANYGYTF
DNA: TGTGCCAGCAGCCAATACTTAGCTAACTATGGCTACACCTTC

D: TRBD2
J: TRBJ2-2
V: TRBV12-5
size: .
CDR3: CASGEISGGAIGELFF
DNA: TGTGCTAGTGGAGAAATTAGCGGGGGGGCCATCGGGGAGCTGTTTTTT

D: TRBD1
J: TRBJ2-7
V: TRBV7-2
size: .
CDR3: CASSYGQGNYEQYF
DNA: TGTGCCAGCAGCTATGGACAGGGAAACTACGAGCAGTACTTC

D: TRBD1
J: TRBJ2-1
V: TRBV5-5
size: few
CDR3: CASSGPGQGANEQFF
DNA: TGTGCCAGCAGCGGGCCGGGACAGGGAGCCAATGAGCAGTTCTTC

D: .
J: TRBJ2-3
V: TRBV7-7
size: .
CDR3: CASSLAQGDTQYF
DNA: TGTGCTAGCAGCTTAGCGCAGGGAGATACGCAGTATTTT

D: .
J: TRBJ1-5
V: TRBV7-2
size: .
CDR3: CASSPDRRYQPQHF
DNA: TGTGCCAGCAGCCCCGACAGGCGTTATCAGCCCCAGCATTTT

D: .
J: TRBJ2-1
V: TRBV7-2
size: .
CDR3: CASSPQSAGSYNEQFF
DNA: TGTGCCAGCAGCCCCCAGTCGGCGGGGTCTTACAATGAGCAGTTCTTC

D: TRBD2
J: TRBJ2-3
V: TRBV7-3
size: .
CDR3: CASSPLAGGDTQYF
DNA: TGTGCCAGCAGCCCACTAGCGGGAGGAGATACGCAGTATTTT

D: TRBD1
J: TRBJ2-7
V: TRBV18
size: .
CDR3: CASSPPGQGSGEQYF
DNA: TGTGCCAGCTCACCCCCGGGACAGGGGTCCGGCGAGCAGTACTTC

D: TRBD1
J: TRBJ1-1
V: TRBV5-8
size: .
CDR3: CASSLTGVKTEAFF
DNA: TGTGCCAGCAGCTTGACAGGGGTAAAAACTGAAGCTTTCTTT

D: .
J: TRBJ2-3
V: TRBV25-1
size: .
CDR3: CASSEYRGTSTDTQYF
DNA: TGTGCCAGCAGTGAATACAGGGGGACTAGCACAGATACGCAGTATTTT

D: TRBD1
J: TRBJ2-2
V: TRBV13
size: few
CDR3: CASRSRGIRTGELFF
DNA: TGTGCCAGCAGATCCAGGGGGATTCGGACCGGGGAGCTGTTTTTT

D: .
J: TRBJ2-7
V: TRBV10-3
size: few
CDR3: CAISASGVSYEQYF
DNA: TGTGCCATCAGTGCGTCGGGAGTCTCCTACGAGCAGTACTTC

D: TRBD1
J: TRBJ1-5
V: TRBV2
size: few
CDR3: CASSGTGGDQPQHF
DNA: TGTGCCAGCAGTGGGACAGGGGGAGATCAGCCCCAGCATTTT

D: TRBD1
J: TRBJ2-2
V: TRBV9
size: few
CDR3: CASSVGQGNTGELFF
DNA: TGTGCCAGCAGCGTAGGACAGGGAAACACCGGGGAGCTGTTTTTT

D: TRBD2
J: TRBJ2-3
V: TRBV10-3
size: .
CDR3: CAISEGRGVDTDTQYF
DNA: TGTGCCATCAGTGAGGGGAGGGGAGTGGACACAGATACGCAGTATTTT

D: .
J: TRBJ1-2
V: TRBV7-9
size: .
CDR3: CASRKRESGYTF
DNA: TGTGCCAGCAGAAAGAGGGAGAGCGGCTACACCTTC

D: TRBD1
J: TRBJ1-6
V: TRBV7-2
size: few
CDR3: CASSFRDRDNSPLHF
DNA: TGTGCCAGCAGCTTCCGGGACAGGGATAATTCACCCCTCCACTTT

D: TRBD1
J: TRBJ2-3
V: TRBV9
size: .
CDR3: CASSVVPGQADTQYF
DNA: TGTGCCAGCAGCGTAGTCCCTGGACAGGCAGATACGCAGTATTTT

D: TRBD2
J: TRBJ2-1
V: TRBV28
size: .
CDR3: CASSTGGTSLDNEQFF
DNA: TGTGCCAGCAGCACCGGTGGGACTAGTTTGGACAATGAGCAGTTCTTC

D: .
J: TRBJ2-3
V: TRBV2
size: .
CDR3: CASSETLSTDTQYF
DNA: TGTGCCAGCAGTGAAACTCTGAGCACAGATACGCAGTATTTT

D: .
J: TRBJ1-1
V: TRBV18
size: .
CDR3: CASSLSGGGETEAFF
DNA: TGTGCCAGCTCCCTATCAGGCGGGGGAGAGACTGAAGCTTTCTTT

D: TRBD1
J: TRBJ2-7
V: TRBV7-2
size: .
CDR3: CASSLSTGVYEQYF
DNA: TGTGCCAGCAGCTTATCGACAGGGGTCTACGAGCAGTACTTC

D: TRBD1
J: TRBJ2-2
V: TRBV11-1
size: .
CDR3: CASSSPGQGGWVGELFF
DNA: TGTGCCAGCAGCTCCCCGGGACAGGGAGGCTGGGTCGGGGAGCTGTTTTTT

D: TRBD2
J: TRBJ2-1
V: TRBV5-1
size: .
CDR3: CASSLAVSGERNEQFF
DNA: TGCGCCAGCAGCTTGGCCGTGAGCGGGGAACGAAATGAGCAGTTCTTC

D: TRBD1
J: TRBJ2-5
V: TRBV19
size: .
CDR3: CASRPGQGEETQYF
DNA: TGTGCCAGTAGGCCGGGACAGGGCGAAGAGACCCAGTACTTC

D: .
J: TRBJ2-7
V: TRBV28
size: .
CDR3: CASSPVPGAPYEQYF
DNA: TGTGCCAGCAGCCCTGTCCCAGGGGCCCCCTACGAGCAGTACTTC

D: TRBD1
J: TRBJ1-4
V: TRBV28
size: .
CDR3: CASSLTGVRVKLFF
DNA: TGTGCCAGCAGTCTGACAGGGGTGAGGGTAAAACTGTTTTTT

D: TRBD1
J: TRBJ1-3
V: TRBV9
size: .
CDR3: CASSVVAGGGNTIYF
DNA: TGTGCCAGCAGCGTAGTCGCAGGGGGCGGAAACACCATATATTTT

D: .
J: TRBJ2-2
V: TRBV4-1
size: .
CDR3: CASSQAALRGRANTGELFF
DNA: TGCGCCAGCAGCCAAGCAGCCCTCAGGGGTCGCGCGAACACCGGGGAGCTGTTTTTT

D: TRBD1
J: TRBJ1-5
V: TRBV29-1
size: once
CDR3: CSVGERGLNQPQHF
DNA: TGCAGCGTTGGGGAAAGGGGGCTCAATCAGCCCCAGCATTTT

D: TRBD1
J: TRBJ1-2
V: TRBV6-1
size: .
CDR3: CASREGTGLGYTF
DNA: TGTGCCAGCAGAGAAGGGACAGGGCTGGGCTACACCTTC

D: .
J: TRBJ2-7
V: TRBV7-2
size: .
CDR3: CASSLEGGRSYEQYF
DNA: TGTGCCAGCAGCTTAGAAGGGGGTCGCTCCTACGAGCAGTACTTC

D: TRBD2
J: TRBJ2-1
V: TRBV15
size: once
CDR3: CATSRGKGGGSSYNEQFF
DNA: TGTGCCACCAGCAGAGGGAAAGGCGGGGGGAGCTCCTACAATGAGCAGTTCTTC

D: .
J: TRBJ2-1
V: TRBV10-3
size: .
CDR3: CAISNIDGGVYNEQFF
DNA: TGTGCCATCAGTAATATCGACGGAGGGGTCTACAATGAGCAGTTCTTC

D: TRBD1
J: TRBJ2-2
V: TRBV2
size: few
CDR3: CASRPRTGGYTGELFF
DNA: TGTGCCAGCCGCCCTAGGACAGGGGGCTATACCGGGGAGCTGTTTTTT

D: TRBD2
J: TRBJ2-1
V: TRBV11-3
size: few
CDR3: CASSDGWEGSYNEQFF
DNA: TGTGCCAGCAGCGACGGGTGGGAGGGCTCCTACAATGAGCAGTTCTTC

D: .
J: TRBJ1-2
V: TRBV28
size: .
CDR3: CASSQGGGPNYGYPF
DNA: TGTGCCAGCAGCCAAGGGGGGGGGCCTAACTATGGCTACCCCTTC

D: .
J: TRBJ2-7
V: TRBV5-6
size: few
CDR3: CASRTGTYEQYF
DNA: TGTGCCAGCAGAACAGGGACCTACGAGCAGTACTTC

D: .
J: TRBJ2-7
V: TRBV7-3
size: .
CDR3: CASSLGVERAGEGEQYF
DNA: TGTGCCAGCAGCTTAGGGGTAGAAAGGGCCGGGGAAGGCGAGCAGTACTTC

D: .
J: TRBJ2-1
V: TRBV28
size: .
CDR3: CASSLGGLGNEQFF
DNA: TGTGCCAGCAGTTTAGGAGGGTTAGGCAATGAGCAGTTCTTC

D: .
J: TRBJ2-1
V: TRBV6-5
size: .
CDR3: CASSYSGGSYNEQFF
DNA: TGTGCCAGCAGTTACTCGGGGGGTTCCTACAATGAGCAGTTCTTC

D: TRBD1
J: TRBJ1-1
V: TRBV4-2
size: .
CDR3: CASSSPLDRGQTEAFF
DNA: TGTGCCAGCAGTTCGCCCCTGGACAGGGGGCAAACTGAAGCTTTCTTT

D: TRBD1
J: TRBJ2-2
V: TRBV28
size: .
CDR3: CASRVGQVTGELFF
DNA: TGTGCCAGCAGAGTTGGACAGGTCACCGGGGAGCTGTTTTTT